This T cell receptor beta chain comes out of a study of T cell responses to AZD1222 COVID-19 vaccine. Clones were read by immunoSEQ multiplex PCR, and TCRdb kept only the in-frame ones, dropping some. The sample lists some 150,000 clones; roughly nine tenths were seen once. V lost 2 bases, J lost 3 bases, and 10 bases stayed unmatched. This CDR3 has 17 residues. Germline V gene sequence: CDR1 MNHEY, CDR2 SMNVEV (reference sequence). The V gene is TRBV27, the J gene TRBJ2-3, with 8 bases fitting TRBD2. Sample: peripheral blood, taken 28 days after the second AZD1222 dose. The TCR comes from an adult who received the AZD1222 COVID-19 vaccine. The CDR3 nucleotides read TGTGCCAGCAGTTTAGCGGGAGGCCCTATCGATACAGATACGCAGTATTTT. It translates to CASSLAGGPIDTDTQYF.